This is a list of T cell receptor beta chains from one sample in a study of blood T cell repertoires in COVID-19. Profiling relied on immunoSEQ multiplex PCR, and the TCRdb table lists in-frame clones only, not all of them. Of tens of thousands of clones listed, approximately 85% are singletons. Sequencing used peripheral blood. These receptors came from a human donor in a cohort sampled during active COVID-19. Each CDR3 is given with its conserved first and last residue. D genes are given only for firm matches. A clone size is listed for some rows: how often the clone was seen (once, few, many), or a class if it is expanded.

TRBV5-6	NA	NA	TRBJ1-1	CASSLAGGVVTEAFF	TGTGCCAGCAGCTTGGCCGGGGGTGTGGTCACTGAAGCTTTCTTT
TRBV9	TRBD2	NA	TRBJ2-2	CASNTGGNTGELFF	TGTGCCAGCAACACGGGGGGTAACACCGGGGAGCTGTTTTTT
TRBV25-1	TRBD1	NA	TRBJ1-2	CASRSTGGPNYGYTF	TGTGCCAGCAGATCCACAGGGGGCCCCAACTATGGCTACACCTTC
TRBV10-3	NA	NA	TRBJ1-4	CATGGYSATNEKLFF	TGTGCCACGGGGGGATACAGTGCAACTAATGAAAAACTGTTTTTT
TRBV4-1	NA	many	TRBJ2-1	CASSLLDMISYNEQFF	TGCGCCAGCAGCTTATTGGACATGATCTCCTACAATGAGCAGTTCTTC
TRBV6-4	NA	NA	TRBJ2-1	CASRHSGEQFF	TGTGCCAGCAGACACTCCGGGGAGCAGTTCTTC
TRBV7-9	TRBD1	NA	TRBJ2-5	CASSSTGGRSQYF	TGTGCCAGCAGCTCCACAGGGGGGAGGTCCCAGTACTTC
TRBV27	TRBD2	once	TRBJ2-3	CASSLSNRGAGGATQYF	TGTGCCAGCAGTTTATCAAACAGGGGAGCGGGGGGCGCTACGCAGTATTTT
TRBV15	NA	once	TRBJ1-1	CATSISAVSNTEAFF	TGTGCCACCAGCATAAGCGCCGTTTCGAACACTGAAGCTTTCTTT
TRBV2	TRBD2	NA	TRBJ2-5	CASRALAGAETQYF	TGTGCCAGCCGCGCCCTAGCGGGGGCGGAGACCCAGTACTTC
TRBV6-1	TRBD1	few	TRBJ1-1	CASSERGQGGVAFF	TGTGCCAGCAGTGAAAGGGGACAGGGCGGCGTAGCTTTCTTT
TRBV11-2	NA	NA	TRBJ2-3	CASSSGQGDGYTQYF	TGTGCCAGCAGTTCGGGACAAGGAGACGGCTATACGCAGTATTTT
TRBV5-1	NA	NA	TRBJ2-7	CASSHAQGGGYEQYF	TGCGCCAGCAGCCATGCACAGGGAGGGGGCTACGAGCAGTACTTC
TRBV7-9	TRBD1	NA	TRBJ2-3	CASSLKGQGAADTQYF	TGTGCCAGCAGCTTAAAGGGCCAGGGGGCGGCAGATACGCAGTATTTT
TRBV28	TRBD1	NA	TRBJ1-5	CASIDGQGSNQPQHF	TGTGCCAGCATTGACGGACAGGGTAGCAATCAGCCCCAGCATTTT
TRBV7-2	TRBD2	NA	TRBJ2-5	CASSTPSGVETQYF	TGTGCCAGCAGCACCCCTAGCGGGGTGGAGACCCAGTACTTC
TRBV9	NA	NA	TRBJ1-6	CASSVSGDYNSPLHF	TGTGCCAGCAGCGTTTCAGGGGATTATAATTCACCCCTCCACTTT
TRBV7-2	NA	NA	TRBJ2-2	CASSSQGGGELFF	TGTGCCAGCAGCTCGCAGGGAGGCGGGGAGCTGTTTTTT
TRBV27	NA	few	TRBJ1-1	CASSFLHRVTEAFF	TGTGCCAGCAGTTTCCTGCACAGGGTCACTGAAGCTTTCTTT
TRBV6-5	NA	NA	TRBJ1-5	CASSYSIGVQPQHF	TGTGCCAGCAGTTACTCGATTGGAGTACAGCCCCAGCATTTT
TRBV6-2/TRBV6-3	TRBD2	once	TRBJ2-7	CASSYSLAGQYF	TGTGCCAGCAGTTACTCCCTAGCGGGGCAGTACTTC
TRBV11-2	NA	NA	TRBJ1-2	CASSSIAAIGGYTF	TGTGCCAGCAGCTCCATTGCGGCAATCGGAGGCTACACCTTC
TRBV6-2/TRBV6-3	NA	NA	TRBJ2-7	CASSYWATRVMQYF	TGTGCCAGCAGTTACTGGGCTACGAGGGTTATGCAGTACTTC
TRBV7-2	TRBD1	NA	TRBJ2-7	CASSKWTGSSYEQYF	TGTGCCAGCAGCAAATGGACAGGGAGCTCCTACGAGCAGTACTTC
TRBV5-5	NA	NA	TRBJ1-2	CASTPSGVGYTF	TGTGCCAGCACGCCCTCGGGGGTCGGCTACACCTTC
TRBV6-5	NA	NA	TRBJ2-5	CASRDQGWWETQYF	TGTGCCAGCAGAGACCAGGGTTGGTGGGAGACCCAGTACTTC
TRBV6-4	TRBD1	once	TRBJ2-7	CASSFTPDIRTGEYYEQYF	TGTGCCAGCAGTTTCACCCCAGATATAAGGACAGGGGAATACTACGAGCAGTACTTC
TRBV9	TRBD2	NA	TRBJ2-3	CASSVGLAGALSDTQYF	TGTGCCAGCAGCGTTGGACTAGCGGGGGCCCTTAGCGATACGCAGTATTTT
TRBV19	NA	NA	TRBJ1-5	CASRTTAYSNQPQHF	TGTGCCAGTAGAACGACAGCCTATAGCAATCAGCCCCAGCATTTT
TRBV19	TRBD1	NA	TRBJ1-1	CASSISRGQGWTEAFF	TGTGCCAGTAGTATTTCCCGGGGACAGGGATGGACTGAAGCTTTCTTT
TRBV11-3	TRBD1	NA	TRBJ2-1	CASSFGQGHNEQFF	TGTGCCAGCAGCTTCGGACAGGGCCACAATGAGCAGTTCTTC
TRBV19	TRBD1	NA	TRBJ1-5	CASSTYRGVYSNQPQHF	TGTGCCAGTAGTACCTACAGGGGAGTCTATAGCAATCAGCCCCAGCATTTT
TRBV5-5	TRBD1	once	TRBJ2-7	CARKPGTGTYEQYF	TGTGCCAGAAAACCCGGGACAGGGACCTACGAGCAGTACTTC
TRBV5-4	NA	NA	TRBJ1-6	CASSLPFRSGANSPLHF	TGTGCCAGCAGCTTGCCGTTCCGGTCCGGAGCTAATTCACCCCTCCACTTT
TRBV24-1	NA	NA	TRBJ2-3	CATSDPVNTDTQYF	TGTGCCACCAGTGACCCCGTTAACACAGATACGCAGTATTTT
TRBV30	TRBD1	NA	TRBJ1-2	CAWSGTAQGYTF	TGTGCCTGGAGCGGGACAGCCCAGGGCTACACCTTC
TRBV2	NA	NA	TRBJ1-1	CASSADTEAFF	TGTGCCAGCAGTGCCGACACTGAAGCTTTCTTT
TRBV7-2	NA	NA	TRBJ2-3	CASKAGRGPTDTQYF	TGTGCCAGCAAGGCGGGCCGTGGTCCCACAGATACGCAGTATTTT
TRBV6-5	NA	NA	TRBJ1-6	CASSLTGSSSPLHF	TGTGCCAGCAGTTTAACAGGGTCTAGTTCACCCCTCCACTTT
TRBV7-2	NA	few	TRBJ1-3	CASSPSSTALSGNTIYF	TGTGCCAGCAGCCCCTCTTCGACAGCACTCTCTGGAAACACCATATATTTT
TRBV7-7	TRBD2	NA	TRBJ2-3	CASSPPGLAAAPDTQYF	TGTGCCAGCAGCCCCCCGGGACTAGCGGCCGCACCAGATACGCAGTATTTT
TRBV9	TRBD2	few	TRBJ2-1	CASSALSVQRGGQNEQFF	TGTGCCAGCAGCGCGCTAAGCGTCCAGCGGGGGGGCCAGAATGAGCAGTTCTTC
TRBV23-1	NA	NA	TRBJ2-4	CASSQSGPSGIQYF	TGCGCCAGCAGTCAATCCGGTCCTTCCGGGATTCAGTACTTC
TRBV25-1	NA	NA	TRBJ1-6	CASSASGLSPLHF	TGTGCCAGCAGTGCCTCAGGGTTGTCACCCCTCCACTTT
TRBV9	NA	NA	TRBJ2-2	CASSGDTNTGELFF	TGTGCCAGCAGCGGGGACACGAACACCGGGGAGCTGTTTTTT
TRBV7-9	TRBD2	few	TRBJ2-1	CASLRVLAGGHYNEQFF	TGTGCCAGCTTGCGGGTTCTAGCGGGGGGGCATTACAATGAGCAGTTCTTC
TRBV27	TRBD1	NA	TRBJ1-1	CASSLRQGRTEAFF	TGTGCCAGCAGTTTACGACAGGGGAGGACTGAAGCTTTCTTT
TRBV10-1	TRBD1	NA	TRBJ2-2	CASSGKQGSGELFF	TGCGCCAGCAGTGGGAAACAGGGGTCCGGGGAGCTGTTTTTT
TRBV13	NA	large	TRBJ1-2	CASSLGSGYIYGYTF	TGTGCCAGCAGCTTAGGCTCAGGGTATATCTATGGCTACACCTTC
TRBV4-3	TRBD1	NA	TRBJ2-7	CASSQGTGALLYEQYF	TGCGCCAGCAGCCAAGGGACAGGGGCCCTCCTCTACGAGCAGTACTTC
TRBV2	NA	NA	TRBJ1-2	CASREIRGNGYTF	TGTGCCAGCAGGGAAATAAGGGGGAATGGCTACACCTTC
TRBV19	NA	NA	TRBJ1-2	CASSISGNNYGYTF	TGTGCCAGTAGTATTTCGGGAAACAACTATGGCTACACCTTC
TRBV18	TRBD1	NA	TRBJ2-5	CASSPRGQGTYQETQYF	TGTGCCAGCTCACCACGCGGACAGGGGACGTACCAAGAGACCCAGTACTTC
TRBV7-9	NA	few	TRBJ1-4	CASRQTSTNEKLFF	TGTGCCAGCAGGCAGACATCAACTAATGAAAAACTGTTTTTT
TRBV4-3	NA	NA	TRBJ2-3	CASSQDPGGRVGTQYF	TGCGCCAGCAGCCAAGATCCCGGGGGTAGGGTTGGAACGCAGTATTTT
TRBV18	TRBD1	NA	TRBJ1-6	CASSPNRDRGNSPLHF	TGTGCCAGCTCACCGAATAGGGACAGGGGAAATTCACCCCTCCACTTT
TRBV12-3/TRBV12-4	TRBD1	NA	TRBJ1-6	CASRGQDNSPLHF	TGTGCCAGCCGGGGACAGGACAATTCACCCCTCCACTTT
TRBV30	NA	NA	TRBJ2-7	CAGRVLLEQYF	TGTGCCGGCCGGGTCCTTCTCGAGCAGTACTTC
TRBV7-7	NA	NA	TRBJ2-1	CASSPSTSYGNEQFF	TGTGCCAGCAGCCCATCGACTAGTTACGGGAATGAGCAGTTCTTC
TRBV27	TRBD1	NA	TRBJ1-2	CASSWGQGSYGYTF	TGTGCCAGCAGTTGGGGACAGGGAAGTTATGGCTACACCTTC